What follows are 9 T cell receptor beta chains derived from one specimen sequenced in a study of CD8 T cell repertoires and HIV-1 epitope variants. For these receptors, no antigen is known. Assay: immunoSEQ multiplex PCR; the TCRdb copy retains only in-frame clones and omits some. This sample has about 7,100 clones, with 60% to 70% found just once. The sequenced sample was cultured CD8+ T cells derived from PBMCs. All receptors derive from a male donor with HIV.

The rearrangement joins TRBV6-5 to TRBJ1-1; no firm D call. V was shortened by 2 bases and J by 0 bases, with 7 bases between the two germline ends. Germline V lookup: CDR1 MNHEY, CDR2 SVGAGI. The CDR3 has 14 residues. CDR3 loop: CASSYERMNTEAFF. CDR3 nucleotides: TGTGCCAGCAGTTACGAACGGATGAACACTGAAGCTTTCTTT.

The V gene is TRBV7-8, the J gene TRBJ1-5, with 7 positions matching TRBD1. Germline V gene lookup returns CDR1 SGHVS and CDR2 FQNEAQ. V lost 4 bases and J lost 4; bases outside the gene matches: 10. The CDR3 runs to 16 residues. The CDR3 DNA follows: TGTGCCAGCAGCTACTCCCCGGGACAGCTGAATCAGCCCCAGCATTTT. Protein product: CASSYSPGQLNQPQHF.

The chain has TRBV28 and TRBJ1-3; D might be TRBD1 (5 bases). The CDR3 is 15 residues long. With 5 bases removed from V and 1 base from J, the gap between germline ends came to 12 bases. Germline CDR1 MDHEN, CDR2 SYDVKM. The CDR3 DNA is TGTGCCAGCAGTCCTATTGGGGGTTCTGGAAACACCATATATTTT. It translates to CASSPIGGSGNTIYF.

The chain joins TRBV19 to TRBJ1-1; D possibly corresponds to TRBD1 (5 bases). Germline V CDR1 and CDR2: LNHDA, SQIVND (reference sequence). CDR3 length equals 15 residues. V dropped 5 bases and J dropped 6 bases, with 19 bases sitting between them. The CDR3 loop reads CASSLTRTPNAEAFF. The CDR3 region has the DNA TGTGCCAGTAGTCTTACTAGGACACCTAATGCTGAAGCTTTCTTT.

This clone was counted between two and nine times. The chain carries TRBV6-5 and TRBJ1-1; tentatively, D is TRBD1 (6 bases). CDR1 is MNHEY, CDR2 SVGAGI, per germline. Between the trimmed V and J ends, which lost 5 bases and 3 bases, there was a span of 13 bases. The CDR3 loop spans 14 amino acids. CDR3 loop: CASSQSSGDTEAFF. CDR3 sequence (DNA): TGTGCCAGCAGTCAGAGCTCAGGGGACACTGAAGCTTTCTTT.

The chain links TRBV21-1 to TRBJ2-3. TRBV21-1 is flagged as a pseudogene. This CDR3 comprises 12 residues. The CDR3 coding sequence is TGTGCCAGCAGCCCCGGACCCGATACGCAGTATTTT. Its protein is CASSPGPDTQYF.

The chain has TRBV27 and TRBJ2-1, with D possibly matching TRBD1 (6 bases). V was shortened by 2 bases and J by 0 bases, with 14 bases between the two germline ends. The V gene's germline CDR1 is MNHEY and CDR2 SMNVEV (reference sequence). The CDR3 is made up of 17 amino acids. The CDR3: CASSLKQGEGSYNEQFF. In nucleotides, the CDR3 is TGTGCCAGCAGTTTAAAACAGGGTGAGGGCTCCTACAATGAGCAGTTCTTC.

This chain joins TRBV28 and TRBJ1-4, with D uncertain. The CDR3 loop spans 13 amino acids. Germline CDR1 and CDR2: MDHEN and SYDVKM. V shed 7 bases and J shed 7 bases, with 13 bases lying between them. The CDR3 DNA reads TGTGCCAGCAACGGGGAGACCCCTGAAAAACTGTTTTTT. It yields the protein CASNGETPEKLFF.

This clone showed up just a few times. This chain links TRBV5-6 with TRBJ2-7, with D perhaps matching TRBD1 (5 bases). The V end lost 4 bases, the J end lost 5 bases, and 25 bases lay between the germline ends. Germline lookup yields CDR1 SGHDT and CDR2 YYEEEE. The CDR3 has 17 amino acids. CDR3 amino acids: CASSRWGGKEKANEQYF. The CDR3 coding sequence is TGTGCCAGCAGCCGGTGGGGCGGTAAGGAGAAGGCGAACGAGCAGTACTTC.